This TCR beta chain was documented in a study of T cells in Graves' hyperthyroidism and ophthalmopathy. The V and J ends lost 6 bases and 4 bases, in that order; junction bases with no gene match: 11. The CDR3 consists of 16 residues. Per germline, CDR1 MNHEY and CDR2 SMNVEV (reference sequence). Study-wide results and limits: Most expanded thyroid clonotypes above 0.001 recurred in blood. A model using 13 V-J features told ophthalmopathy apart from stable hyperthyroidism.

Notes on this clonotype: What it binds is unknown.

The CDR3 regions of TCR beta were amplified from RNA transcripts. With the HTBI primer set, the TCR CDR3 went through a first round of RT-PCR. TCRdb fed the multiplex PCR reads into MiXCR, producing one record per CDR3 protein. The table lists hundreds of thousands of distinct CDR3 sequences, under 15% of them singletons, with approximately 4.2% in the top ten. The chain is built from TRBV27 and TRBJ2-3; 9 bases match TRBD2. The source is a woman in her thirties or forties with Graves' ophthalmopathy. What was sequenced was blood. This CDR3 is CASRMRSGSPPDTQYF. CDR3 nucleotides: TGTGCCAGCAGGATGCGTAGCGGGAGTCCCCCAGATACGCAGTATTTT.